This T cell receptor (beta chain) was documented in a study of cytomegalovirus exposure and HLA in healthy donors. Healthy donors of bone marrow made up the group. Researchers ran the PCR with 60 Vbeta and 13 Jbeta primers. Clones were sequenced by immunoSEQ multiplex PCR, and TCRdb holds only the in-frame ones, with some missing. The sample comprises 150,000 to 200,000 clones, 80% to 85% of which are singletons, and about 2.2% rests with the top ten. V lost 0 bases, J lost 7 bases, and 9 bases stayed unmatched. The CDR3 runs 17 residues. Germline assignment: CDR1 SGHRS and CDR2 YFSETQ. The sequenced sample was PBMCs. The gene calls are TRBV5-1 and TRBJ2-1; 11 nucleotides align to TRBD2. This receptor was identified in a woman under 40 in good health and CMV-seronegative. CDR3 amino acids: CASSLVIAGGPGNEQFF. Here the CDR3 DNA reads TGCGCCAGCAGCTTGGTAATAGCGGGAGGGCCCGGGAATGAGCAGTTCTTC.